Sequencing of this T cell receptor beta chain was carried out in a study of spatial heterogeneity in lung cancer. Study-wide background: Any follow-up PBMC samples that were available went on to be sequenced, and the median time to follow-up was around 25 months after resection. Beta-chain sequences were consistently detected more often than alpha-chain sequences.

The time point denotes: blood at routine non-recurrence follow-up after resection. Without sorting, whole RNA was sequenced from tumor, nontumor lung or frozen PBMC. About this clonotype itself: Germline and junction disagree at one end, which may indicate a read error.

A unique molecular identifier was carried by every single TCR cDNA molecule. From the 5' RACE reads, TCRdb called clonotypes with MiXCR, one entry per CDR3 protein. The sample carries 95,000 to 120,000 distinct CDR3 sequences, under 14% recorded once. CDR3 length equals 17 residues. The receptor was isolated from a female donor with early-stage non-small cell lung cancer. Sequences were derived from PBMCs, sampled at follow-up. J is TRBJ2-2 and V is TRBV12-3 or TRBV12-4, with D tentatively TRBD1 or TRBD2 (6 bases each). For the CDR3, the DNA is TGTGCCAGCACGATACAGGGATACGCCGGGGGCACCGGGGCGCTGTTTTTT. Translation: CASTIQGYAGGTGALFF.